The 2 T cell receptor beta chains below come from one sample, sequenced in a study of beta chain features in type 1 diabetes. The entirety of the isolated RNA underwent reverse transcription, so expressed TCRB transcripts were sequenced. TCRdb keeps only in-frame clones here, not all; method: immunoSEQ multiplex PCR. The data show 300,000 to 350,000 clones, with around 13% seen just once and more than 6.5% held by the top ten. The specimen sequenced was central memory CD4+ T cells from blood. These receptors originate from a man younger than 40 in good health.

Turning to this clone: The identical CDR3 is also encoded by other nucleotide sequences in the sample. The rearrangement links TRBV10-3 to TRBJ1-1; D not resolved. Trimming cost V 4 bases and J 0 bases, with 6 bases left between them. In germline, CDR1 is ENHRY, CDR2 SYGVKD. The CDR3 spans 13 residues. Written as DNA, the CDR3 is TGTGCCATCAGTGGCCCACTGAACACTGAAGCTTTCTTT. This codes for CAISGPLNTEAFF.

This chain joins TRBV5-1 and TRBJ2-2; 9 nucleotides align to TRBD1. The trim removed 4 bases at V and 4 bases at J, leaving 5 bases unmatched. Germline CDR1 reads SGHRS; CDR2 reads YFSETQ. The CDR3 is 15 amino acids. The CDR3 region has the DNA TGCGCCAGCAGCGAGGGGACAGGGCCCACCGGGGAGCTGTTTTTT. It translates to CASSEGTGPTGELFF.